This T cell receptor beta chain was found in a study of cytomegalovirus exposure and HLA in healthy donors. The wider study: HLA-typed donors were the source of around 87 million unique TCRs, which an early data release held.

Turning to this clone: What it binds is unknown.

Primers: 60 Vbeta forward and 13 Jbeta reverse. Using immunoSEQ multiplex PCR, the repertoire was profiled, and TCRdb retains in-frame clones only, with some absent. Among about 110,000 clones listed, around 80% were seen once. Study-level findings and limits: Because they were indistinguishable, some V segments, including TRBV6-2 and TRBV6-3, were excluded. Rarity characterized most TCR sequences, yet some public TCRs appeared in many donors.

The ends were cut back, 5 bases at V and 8 bases at J, with 12 bases in the middle. The CDR3 spans 12 residues. Germline V gene lookup returns CDR1 SGHTA and CDR2 FQGNSA. The V call is TRBV7-2, the J call TRBJ1-2, with D unclear. The sample comprised PBMCs. The receptor comes from a man aged 60-69 years in good health and CMV-seronegative. CDR3 sequence: CASSPDQWGYTF. The CDR3 DNA sequence: TGTGCCAGCAGCCCCGATCAGTGGGGCTACACCTTC.